The present TCR beta chain was sequenced within a study of blood T cell repertoires in COVID-19. Overall study context: Spain, Italy and the United States supplied samples that represented acute and convalescent COVID-19.

There are 14 residues in the CDR3. Germline V gene lookup returns CDR1 SGHVS and CDR2 FQNEAQ. V was cut by 1 base and J by 5 bases, with 10 bases left in between. Per the original methods: Reference gene primer amplification yielded estimated nucleated cell counts. This table comes from immunoSEQ multiplex PCR, and its TCRdb copy is limited to in-frame clones, with some not included. For V, J and clone size, that table is used; D and trimming come from the DNA. Here the sample spans hundreds of thousands of clones, about 89% being singletons. The study drew participants aged 18 to 89 years from some 23 US areas.

The receptor's source is a man aged 40-55 years who had recovered from COVID-19. V is TRBV7-8 and J is TRBJ2-3, with a weak D call TRBD1 (6 bases). Sequencing was performed on PBMCs or T cells enriched from blood (not recorded which). The CDR3 DNA reads as TGTGCCAGCAGCTTAGTCAGGGGTATAGATACGCAGTATTTT. Translation gives CASSLVRGIDTQYF.